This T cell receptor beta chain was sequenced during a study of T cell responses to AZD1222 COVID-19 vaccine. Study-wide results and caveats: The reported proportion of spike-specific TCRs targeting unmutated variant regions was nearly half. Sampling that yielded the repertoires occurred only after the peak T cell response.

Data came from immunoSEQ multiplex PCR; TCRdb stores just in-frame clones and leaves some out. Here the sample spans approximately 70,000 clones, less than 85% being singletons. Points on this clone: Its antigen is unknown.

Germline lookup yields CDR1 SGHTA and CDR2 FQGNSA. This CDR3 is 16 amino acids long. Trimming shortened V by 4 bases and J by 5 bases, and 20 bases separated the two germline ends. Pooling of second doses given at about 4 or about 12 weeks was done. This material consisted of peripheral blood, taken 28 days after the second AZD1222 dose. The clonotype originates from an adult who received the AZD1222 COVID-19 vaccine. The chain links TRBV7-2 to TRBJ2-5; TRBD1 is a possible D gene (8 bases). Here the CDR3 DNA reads TGTGCCAGCAGCTCCACTCAGGGGGCGCGGGGGGAGACCCAGTACTTC. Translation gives CASSSTQGARGETQYF.